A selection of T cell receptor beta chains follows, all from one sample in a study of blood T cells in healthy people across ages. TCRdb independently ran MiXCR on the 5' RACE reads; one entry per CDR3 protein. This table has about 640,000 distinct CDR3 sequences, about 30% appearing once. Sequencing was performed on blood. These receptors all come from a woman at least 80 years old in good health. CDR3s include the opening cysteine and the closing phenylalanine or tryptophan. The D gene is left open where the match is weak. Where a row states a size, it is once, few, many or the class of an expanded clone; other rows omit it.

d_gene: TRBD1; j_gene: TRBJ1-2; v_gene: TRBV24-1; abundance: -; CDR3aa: CATSEQGYYGYTF; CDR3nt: TGTGCCACCAGTGAACAGGGGTACTATGGCTACACCTTC
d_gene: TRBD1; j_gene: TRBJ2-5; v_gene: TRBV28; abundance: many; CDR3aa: CASRRQGKGQETQYF; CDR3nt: TGTGCCAGCAGACGACAGGGTAAGGGCCAAGAGACCCAGTACTTC
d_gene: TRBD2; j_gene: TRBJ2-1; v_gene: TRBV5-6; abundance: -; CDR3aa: CASKFRLAGVNEDEQFF; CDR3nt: TGTGCCAGCAAGTTTCGACTAGCGGGAGTTAATGAGGATGAGCAGTTCTTC
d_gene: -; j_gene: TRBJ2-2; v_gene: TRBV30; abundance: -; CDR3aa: CAWNILAGELFF; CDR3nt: TGTGCCTGGAACATCTTAGCCGGGGAGCTGTTTTTT
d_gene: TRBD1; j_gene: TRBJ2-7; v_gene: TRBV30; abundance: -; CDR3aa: CAWNQQGARYEQYF; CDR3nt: TGTGCCTGGAATCAACAGGGGGCGCGCTACGAGCAGTACTTC
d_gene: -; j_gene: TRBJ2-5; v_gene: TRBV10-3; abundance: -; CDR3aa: CAIRGVSAEQLPYF; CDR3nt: TGTGCCATCAGGGGCGTTTCGGCAGAACAACTCCCGTACTTC
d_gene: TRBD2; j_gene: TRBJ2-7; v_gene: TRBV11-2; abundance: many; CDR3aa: CASTWTSGNEQYF; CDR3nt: TGTGCCAGCACATGGACTAGCGGAAACGAGCAGTACTTC
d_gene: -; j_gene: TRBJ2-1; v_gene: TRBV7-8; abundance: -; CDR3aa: CASSFSGGKEQFF; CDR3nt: TGTGCCAGCAGCTTCTCAGGGGGGAAAGAGCAGTTCTTC
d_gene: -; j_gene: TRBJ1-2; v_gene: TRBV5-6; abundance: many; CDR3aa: CASSFYLIVSNYGYTF; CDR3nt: TGTGCCAGCAGCTTTTACCTGATAGTATCAAACTATGGCTACACCTTC
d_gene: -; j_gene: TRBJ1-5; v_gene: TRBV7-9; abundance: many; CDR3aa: CASSRQDLQPQHF; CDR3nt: TGTGCCAGCAGCCGACAGGATCTTCAGCCCCAGCATTTT
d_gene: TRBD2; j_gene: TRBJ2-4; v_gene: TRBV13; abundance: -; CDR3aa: CASSPISGGAGTKNIQYF; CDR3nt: TGTGCCAGCAGCCCTATTAGCGGGGGGGCCGGAACCAAAAACATTCAGTACTTC
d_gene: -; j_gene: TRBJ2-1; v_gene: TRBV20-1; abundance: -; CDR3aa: CSARDFGRQVHHNEQFF; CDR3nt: TGCAGTGCTAGAGATTTTGGCCGACAGGTCCATCACAATGAGCAGTTCTTC
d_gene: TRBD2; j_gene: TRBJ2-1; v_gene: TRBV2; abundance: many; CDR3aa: CASSPLAGAYNEQFF; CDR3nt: TGTGCCAGCAGCCCCCTAGCGGGTGCCTACAATGAGCAGTTCTTC
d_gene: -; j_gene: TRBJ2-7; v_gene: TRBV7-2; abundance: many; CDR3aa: CASSPDSSYEQYF; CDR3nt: TGTGCCAGCAGCCCGGACAGTTCCTACGAGCAGTACTTC
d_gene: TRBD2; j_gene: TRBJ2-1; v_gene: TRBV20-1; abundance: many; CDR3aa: CSADVGLAGGSNSYNEQFF; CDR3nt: TGCAGTGCCGACGTAGGGCTAGCGGGGGGCTCAAACTCCTACAATGAGCAGTTCTTC
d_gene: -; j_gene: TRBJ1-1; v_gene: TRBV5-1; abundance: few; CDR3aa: CASSWSSMNTEAFF; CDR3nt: TGCGCCAGCAGCTGGTCCAGTATGAACACTGAAGCTTTCTTT
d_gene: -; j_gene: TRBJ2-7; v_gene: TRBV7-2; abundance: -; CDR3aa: CASSLVGSRGPSGAQYF; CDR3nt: TGTGCCAGCAGCTTAGTTGGGTCGCGGGGGCCGTCCGGGGCCCAGTACTTC
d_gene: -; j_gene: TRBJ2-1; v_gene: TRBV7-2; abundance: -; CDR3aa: CASSFSSRYNEQFF; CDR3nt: TGTGCCAGCAGCTTTAGTAGCAGGTACAATGAGCAGTTCTTC
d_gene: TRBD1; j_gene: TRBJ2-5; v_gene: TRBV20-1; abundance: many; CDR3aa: CSARVRGGGRKETQYF; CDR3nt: TGCAGTGCTAGAGTCCGAGGGGGCGGTCGGAAAGAGACCCAGTACTTC
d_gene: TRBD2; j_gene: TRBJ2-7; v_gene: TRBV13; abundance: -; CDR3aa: CASSPGLAGGYAEYEQYF; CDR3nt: TGTGCCAGCAGCCCGGGCCTAGCGGGGGGCTATGCCGAGTACGAGCAGTACTTC
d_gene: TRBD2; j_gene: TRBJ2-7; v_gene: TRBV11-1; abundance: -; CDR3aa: CASSFSSGDYEQYF; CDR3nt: TGTGCCAGCAGCTTTTCCAGCGGGGACTACGAGCAGTACTTC
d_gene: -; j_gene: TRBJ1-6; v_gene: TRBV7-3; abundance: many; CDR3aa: CASSLMSPGSPLHF; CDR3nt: TGTGCCAGCAGCTTAATGAGTCCAGGATCACCCCTCCACTTT
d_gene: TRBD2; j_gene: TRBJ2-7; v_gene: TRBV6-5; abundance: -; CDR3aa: CASSYSAGGSYEQYF; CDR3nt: TGTGCCAGCAGTTACTCTGCGGGGGGCTCCTACGAGCAGTACTTC
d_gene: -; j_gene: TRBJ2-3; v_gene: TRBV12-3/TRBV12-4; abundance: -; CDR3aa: CASSYSDQGRDTQYF; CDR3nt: TGTGCCAGCAGTTACTCGGACCAGGGACGGGATACGCAGTATTTT
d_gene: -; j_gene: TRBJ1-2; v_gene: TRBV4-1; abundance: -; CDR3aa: CASSQDSSWAYGYTF; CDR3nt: TGCGCCAGCAGCCAAGATTCGTCTTGGGCCTATGGCTACACCTTC
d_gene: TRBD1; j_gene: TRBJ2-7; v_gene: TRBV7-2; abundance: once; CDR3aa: CASSLGGTGIYEQYF; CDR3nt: TGTGCCAGCAGCTTAGGGGGGACAGGGATTTACGAGCAGTACTTC
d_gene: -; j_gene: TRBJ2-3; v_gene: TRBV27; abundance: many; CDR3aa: CASSLVTLGRTDTQYF; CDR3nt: TGTGCCAGCAGTTTGGTGACACTGGGGCGGACAGATACGCAGTATTTT
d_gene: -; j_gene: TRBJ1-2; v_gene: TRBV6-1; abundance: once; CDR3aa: CAGSEALTQQYGYTF; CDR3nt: TGTGCCGGCAGTGAAGCGCTTACACAGCAATACGGCTACACCTTC
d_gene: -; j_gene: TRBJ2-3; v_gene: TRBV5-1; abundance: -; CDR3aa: CASSLVPDADTQYF; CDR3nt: TGCGCCAGCAGCTTGGTTCCTGACGCAGATACGCAGTATTTT
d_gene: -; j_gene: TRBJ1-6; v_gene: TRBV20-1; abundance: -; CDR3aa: CSASTGDFRLSYNSPLHF; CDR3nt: TGCAGTGCTAGCACGGGTGATTTTCGCCTCTCCTATAATTCACCCCTCCACTTT
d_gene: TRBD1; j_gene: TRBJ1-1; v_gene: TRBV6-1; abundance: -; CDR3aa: CASSPRAGQGAGRAEAFF; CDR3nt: TGTGCCAGCAGCCCTCGGGCGGGACAGGGGGCCGGGAGGGCTGAAGCTTTCTTT
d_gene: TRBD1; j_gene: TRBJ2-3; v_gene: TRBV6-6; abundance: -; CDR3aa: CASSYSNRGSDTQYF; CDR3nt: TGTGCCAGCAGTTATTCGAACAGGGGTTCGGATACGCAGTATTTT
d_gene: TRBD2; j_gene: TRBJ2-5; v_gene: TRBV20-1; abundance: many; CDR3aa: CSARVAGGMETQYF; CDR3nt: TGCAGTGCTAGGGTGGCGGGGGGGATGGAGACCCAGTACTTC